This is a list of T cell receptor beta chains from one sample in a study. TCRdb passed the 5' RACE reads through MiXCR, listing each CDR3 protein once. Seen here are over 6,500 distinct CDR3 sequences, around 70% observed once, and the top ten hold about 5%. The sample taken for sequencing was tumor-infiltrating Tregs sorted from the breast tumor. The receptors stem from a female donor with breast cancer. Both conserved end residues are part of each CDR3. D genes are given only for firm matches. The size of a clone is reported for some rows only, either as once, few or many, or as a class for expanded clones.

abundance	d_gene	v_gene	j_gene	CDR3aa	CDR3nt
NA	TRBD2	TRBV7-3	TRBJ2-5	CASSSARGETQYF	TGTGCCAGCAGCAGCGCGCGGGGGGAGACCCAGTACTTC
few	NA	TRBV5-1	TRBJ1-5	CASSLGGSHQPQHF	TGCGCCAGCAGCTTAGGAGGGTCCCATCAGCCCCAGCATTTT
medium-sized	NA	TRBV6-6	TRBJ1-1	CASSYEGEIAEAFF	TGTGCCAGCAGTTACGAAGGGGAGATCGCTGAAGCTTTCTTT
few	NA	TRBV5-4	TRBJ1-4	CASSLEQYDEKLFF	TGTGCCAGCAGCTTGGAACAGTATGACGAAAAACTGTTTTTT
NA	TRBD1	TRBV9	TRBJ2-1	CASSAQPTGGGYEQFF	TGTGCCAGCAGCGCCCAACCGACAGGGGGGGGTTATGAGCAGTTCTTC
few	TRBD1	TRBV5-1	TRBJ2-2	CASSPWTGGGELFF	TGCGCCAGCAGCCCTTGGACAGGAGGCGGGGAGCTGTTTTTT
NA	NA	TRBV7-9	TRBJ1-1	CASSPSGQGHTEAFF	TGTGCCAGCAGCCCCAGCGGTCAGGGACACACTGAAGCTTTCTTT
NA	NA	TRBV6-5	TRBJ1-2	CASSSGRLYGYTF	TGTGCCAGCAGTTCCGGACGACTCTATGGCTACACCTTC
NA	TRBD2	TRBV12-3/TRBV12-4	TRBJ2-1	CASSPGLAGGYNEQFF	TGTGCCAGCAGCCCGGGACTAGCGGGGGGATACAATGAGCAGTTCTTC
NA	TRBD1	TRBV20-1	TRBJ2-7	CSALDRVSSYEQYF	TGCAGTGCACTAGACAGGGTGAGCTCCTACGAGCAGTACTTC